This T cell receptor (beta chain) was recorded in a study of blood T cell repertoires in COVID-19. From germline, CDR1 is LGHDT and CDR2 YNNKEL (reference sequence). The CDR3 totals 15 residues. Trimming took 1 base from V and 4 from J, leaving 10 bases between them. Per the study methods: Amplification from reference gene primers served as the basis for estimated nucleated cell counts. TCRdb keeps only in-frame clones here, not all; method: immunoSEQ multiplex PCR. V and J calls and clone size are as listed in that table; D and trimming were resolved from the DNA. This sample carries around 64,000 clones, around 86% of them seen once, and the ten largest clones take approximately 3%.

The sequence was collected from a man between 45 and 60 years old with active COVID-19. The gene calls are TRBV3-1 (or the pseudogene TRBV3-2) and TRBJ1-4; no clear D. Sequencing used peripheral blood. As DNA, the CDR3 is TGTGCCAGCAGCCAAGGTCGAGGGAGTAATGAAAAACTGTTTTTT. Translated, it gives CASSQGRGSNEKLFF.